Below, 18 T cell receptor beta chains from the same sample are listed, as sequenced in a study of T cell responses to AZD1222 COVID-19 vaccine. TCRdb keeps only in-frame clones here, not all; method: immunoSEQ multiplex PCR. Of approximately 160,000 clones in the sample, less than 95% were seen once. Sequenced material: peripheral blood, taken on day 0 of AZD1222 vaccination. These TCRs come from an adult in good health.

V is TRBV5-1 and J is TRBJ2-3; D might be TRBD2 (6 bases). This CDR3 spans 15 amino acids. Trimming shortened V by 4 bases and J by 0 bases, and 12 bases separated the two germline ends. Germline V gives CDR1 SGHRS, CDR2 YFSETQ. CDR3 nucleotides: TGCGCCAGCAGCCCGGGGGATCCAAGCACAGATACGCAGTATTTT. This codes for CASSPGDPSTDTQYF.

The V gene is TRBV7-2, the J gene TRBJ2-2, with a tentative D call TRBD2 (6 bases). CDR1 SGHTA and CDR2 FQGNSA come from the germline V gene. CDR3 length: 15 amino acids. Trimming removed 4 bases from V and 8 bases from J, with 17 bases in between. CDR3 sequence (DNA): TGTGCCAGCAGCTCCTCCAGCGGGTGGGTGGGGGAGCTGTTTTTT. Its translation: CASSSSSGWVGELFF.

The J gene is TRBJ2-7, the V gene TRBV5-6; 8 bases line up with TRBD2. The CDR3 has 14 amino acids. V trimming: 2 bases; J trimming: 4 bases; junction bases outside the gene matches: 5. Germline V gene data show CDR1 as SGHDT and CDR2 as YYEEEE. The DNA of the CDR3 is TGTGCCAGCAGCTTTTCTAGCGGGCTATACGAGCAGTACTTC. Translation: CASSFSSGLYEQYF.

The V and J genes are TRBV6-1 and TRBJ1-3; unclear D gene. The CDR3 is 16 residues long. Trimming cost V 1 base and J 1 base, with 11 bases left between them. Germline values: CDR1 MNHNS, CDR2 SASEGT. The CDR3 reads CASSEGRPRSGNTIYF. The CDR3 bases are TGTGCCAGCAGTGAAGGACGGCCTCGGTCTGGAAACACCATATATTTT.

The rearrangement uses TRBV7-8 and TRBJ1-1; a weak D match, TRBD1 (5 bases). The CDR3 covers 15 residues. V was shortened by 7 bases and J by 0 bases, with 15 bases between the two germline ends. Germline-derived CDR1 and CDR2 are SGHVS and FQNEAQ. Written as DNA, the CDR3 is TGTGCCAGCATCGAGAGACAGCCCATGAACACTGAAGCTTTCTTT. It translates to CASIERQPMNTEAFF.

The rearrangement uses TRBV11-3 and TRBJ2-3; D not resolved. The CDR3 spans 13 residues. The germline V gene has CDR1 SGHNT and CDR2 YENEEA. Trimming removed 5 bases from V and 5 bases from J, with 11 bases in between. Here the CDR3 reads CASSPPVLDTQYF. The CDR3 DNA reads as TGTGCCAGCAGCCCCCCGGTCCTAGATACGCAGTATTTT.

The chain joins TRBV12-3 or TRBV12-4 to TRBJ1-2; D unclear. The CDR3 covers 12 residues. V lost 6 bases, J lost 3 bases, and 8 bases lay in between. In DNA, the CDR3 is TGTGCCAGCAGCACGACATACTATGGCTACACCTTC. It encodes CASSTTYYGYTF.

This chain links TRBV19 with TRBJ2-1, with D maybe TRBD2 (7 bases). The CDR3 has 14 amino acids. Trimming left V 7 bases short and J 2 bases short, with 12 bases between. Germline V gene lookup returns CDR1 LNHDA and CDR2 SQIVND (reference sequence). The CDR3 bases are TGTGCCAGTAATAGGGGGGGCCCCTACAATGAGCAGTTCTTC. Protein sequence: CASNRGGPYNEQFF. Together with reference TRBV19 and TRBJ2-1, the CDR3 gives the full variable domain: DGGITQSPKYLFRKEGQNVTLSCEQNLNHDAMYWYRQDPGQGLRLIYYSQIVNDFQKGDIAEGYSVSREKKESFPLTVTSAQKNPTAFYLCASNRGGPYNEQFFGPGTRLTVL.

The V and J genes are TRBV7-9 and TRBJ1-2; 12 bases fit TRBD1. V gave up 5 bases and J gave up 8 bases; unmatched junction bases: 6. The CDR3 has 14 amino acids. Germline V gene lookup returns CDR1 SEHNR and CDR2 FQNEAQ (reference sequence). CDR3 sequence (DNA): TGTGCCAGCAGCCCCCGGGACAGGGGGCAGGGCTACACCTTC. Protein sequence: CASSPRDRGQGYTF.

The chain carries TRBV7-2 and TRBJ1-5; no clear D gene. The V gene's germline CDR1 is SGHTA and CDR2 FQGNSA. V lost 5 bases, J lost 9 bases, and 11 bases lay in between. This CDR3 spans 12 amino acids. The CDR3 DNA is TGTGCCAGCAGCGGTGTCCAAGCGCCCCAGCATTTT. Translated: CASSGVQAPQHF.

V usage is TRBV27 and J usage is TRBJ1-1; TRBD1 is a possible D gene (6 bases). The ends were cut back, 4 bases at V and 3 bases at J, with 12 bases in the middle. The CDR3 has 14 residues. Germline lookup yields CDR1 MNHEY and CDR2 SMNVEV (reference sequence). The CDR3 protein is CASSSDSYDTEAFF. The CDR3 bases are TGTGCCAGCAGTTCGGACAGCTATGACACTGAAGCTTTCTTT.

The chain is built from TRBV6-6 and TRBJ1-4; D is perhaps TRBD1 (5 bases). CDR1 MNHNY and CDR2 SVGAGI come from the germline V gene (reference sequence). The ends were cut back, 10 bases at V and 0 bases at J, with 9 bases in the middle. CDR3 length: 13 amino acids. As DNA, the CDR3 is TGTGCCACCCGGGGCGCAACTAATGAAAAACTGTTTTTT. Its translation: CATRGATNEKLFF.

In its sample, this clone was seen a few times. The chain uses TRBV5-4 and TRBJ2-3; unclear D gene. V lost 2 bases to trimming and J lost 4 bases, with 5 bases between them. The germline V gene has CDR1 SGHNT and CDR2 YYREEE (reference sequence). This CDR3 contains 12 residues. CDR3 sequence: CASSFWADTQYF. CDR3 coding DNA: TGTGCCAGCAGCTTCTGGGCAGATACGCAGTATTTT. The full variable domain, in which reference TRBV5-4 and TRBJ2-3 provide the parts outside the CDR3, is ETGVTQSPTHLIKTRGQQVTLRCSSQSGHNTVSWYQQALGQGPQFIFQYYREEENGRGNFPPRFSGLQFPNYSSELNVNALELDDSALYLCASSFWADTQYFGPGTRLTVL.

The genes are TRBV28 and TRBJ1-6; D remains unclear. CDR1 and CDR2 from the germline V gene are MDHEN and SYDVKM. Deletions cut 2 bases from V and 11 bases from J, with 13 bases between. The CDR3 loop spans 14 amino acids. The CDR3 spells CASSLTGHEAPLHF. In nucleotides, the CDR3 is TGTGCCAGCAGTTTAACCGGGCATGAGGCACCCCTCCACTTT.

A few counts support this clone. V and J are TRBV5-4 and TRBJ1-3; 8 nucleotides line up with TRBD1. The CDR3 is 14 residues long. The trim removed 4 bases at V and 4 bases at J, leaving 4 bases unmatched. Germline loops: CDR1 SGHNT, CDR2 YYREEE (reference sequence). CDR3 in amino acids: CASSEDREGNTIYF. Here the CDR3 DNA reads TGTGCCAGCAGCGAGGACAGGGAGGGAAACACCATATATTTT.

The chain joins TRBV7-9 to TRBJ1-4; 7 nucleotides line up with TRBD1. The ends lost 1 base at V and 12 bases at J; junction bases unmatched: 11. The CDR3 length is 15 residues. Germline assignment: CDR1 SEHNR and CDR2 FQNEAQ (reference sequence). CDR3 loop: CASSLGGQMTEELFF. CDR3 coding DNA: TGTGCCAGCAGCTTAGGGGGACAGATGACGGAAGAACTGTTTTTT.

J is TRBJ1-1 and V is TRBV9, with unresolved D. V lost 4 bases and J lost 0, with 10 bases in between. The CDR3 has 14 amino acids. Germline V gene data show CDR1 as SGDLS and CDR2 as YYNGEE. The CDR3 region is CASSQRAVNTEAFF. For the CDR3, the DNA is TGTGCCAGCAGCCAGCGGGCGGTGAACACTGAAGCTTTCTTT.

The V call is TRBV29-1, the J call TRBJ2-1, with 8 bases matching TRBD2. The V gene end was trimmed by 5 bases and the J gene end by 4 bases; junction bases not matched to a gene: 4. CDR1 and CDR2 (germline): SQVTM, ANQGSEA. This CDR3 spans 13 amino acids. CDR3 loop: CSVPGLAYNEQFF. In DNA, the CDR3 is TGCAGCGTTCCCGGACTAGCTTACAATGAGCAGTTCTTC.